The clone carrying this T cell receptor (beta chain) was seen just once. This CDR3 is built from 19 residues. TCRdb keeps only in-frame clones here, not all; method: immunoSEQ multiplex PCR. Among 55,000 to 70,000 clones, roughly 93% were seen once, and the ten largest hold less than 2%. The data belong to a study of T cell changes during pregnancy in multiple sclerosis. The V call is TRBV21-1, the J call TRBJ2-2; TRBD2, the table's D call, lacks a check against the DNA. TRBV21-1 is a documented pseudogene. This receptor was obtained from a female donor with multiple sclerosis, enrolled in a pregnancy study. Sample: peripheral blood, taken after pregnancy. The chain's CDR3 is CASSKDPSRCSGSTGELFF. CDR3 in DNA: TGTGCCAGCAGCAAAGATCCCTCCCGATGTAGCGGGAGTACCGGGGAGCTGTTTTTT.